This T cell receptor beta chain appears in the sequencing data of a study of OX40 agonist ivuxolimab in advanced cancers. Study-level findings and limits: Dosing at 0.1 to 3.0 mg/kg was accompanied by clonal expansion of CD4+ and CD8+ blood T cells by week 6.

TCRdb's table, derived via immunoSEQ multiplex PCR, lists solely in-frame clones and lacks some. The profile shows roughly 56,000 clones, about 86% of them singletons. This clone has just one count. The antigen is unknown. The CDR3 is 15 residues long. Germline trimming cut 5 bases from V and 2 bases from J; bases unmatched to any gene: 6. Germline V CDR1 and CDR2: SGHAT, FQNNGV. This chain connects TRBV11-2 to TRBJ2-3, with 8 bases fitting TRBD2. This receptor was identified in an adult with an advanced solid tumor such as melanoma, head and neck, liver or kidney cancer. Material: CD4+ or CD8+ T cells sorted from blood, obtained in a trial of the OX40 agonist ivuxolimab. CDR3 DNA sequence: TGTGCCAGCAGCAAAGGACTAGCTGCCACAGATACGCAGTATTTT. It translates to CASSKGLAATDTQYF. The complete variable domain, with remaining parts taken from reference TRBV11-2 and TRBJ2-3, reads EAGVAQSPRYKIIEKRQSVAFWCNPISGHATLYWYQQILGQGPKLLIQFQNNGVVDDSQLPKDRFSAERLKGVDSTLKIQPAKLEDSAVYLCASSKGLAATDTQYFGPGTRLTVL.